This TCR beta chain was observed in a study of molecular identifiers for immune sequencing clone quantification. General study findings and limits: Spiked Jurkat TCR RNA from one cell was reportedly detectable among about 910,000 naive cells. Highly expanded clone sizes could be underestimated by identical TCR molecules that share a barcode.

TCRdb reanalysed the PCR reads using MiXCR and keeps one entry per CDR3 protein. The sample includes about 19,000 distinct CDR3 sequences, 21% of them seen just once. The ends were cut back, 4 bases at V and 4 bases at J, with 23 bases in the middle. This CDR3 spans 18 amino acids. Germline V gene sequence: CDR1 SGHTA, CDR2 FQGNSA. Sorting captured naive CD8 T cells as CD8+CD4-CCR7+CD45RA+. With respect to this clonotype: As yet, its antigen is unknown. This may arise from a read error, as a much more abundant clone is one base away. Since no conserved phenylalanine or tryptophan closes the CDR3, a read error is the likely cause.

This rearrangement joins TRBV7-2 to TRBJ2-1, with D possibly matching TRBD2 (6 bases). Sequencing used naive CD8+ T cells from blood, with Jurkat cell RNA spiked in. The subset denotes: FACS-sorted CD8+CD4-CCR7+CD45RA+ naive T cells. The clonotype originates from a human donor in good health. Some libraries in this study had Jurkat cell RNA spiked in. The CDR3 coding sequence is TGTGCCAGCAGCTATTTTAGCGGACCCCCCTCGCGTTACAATGAGCAGTTCCTC. Amino acid sequence: CASSYFSGPPSRYNEQFL.